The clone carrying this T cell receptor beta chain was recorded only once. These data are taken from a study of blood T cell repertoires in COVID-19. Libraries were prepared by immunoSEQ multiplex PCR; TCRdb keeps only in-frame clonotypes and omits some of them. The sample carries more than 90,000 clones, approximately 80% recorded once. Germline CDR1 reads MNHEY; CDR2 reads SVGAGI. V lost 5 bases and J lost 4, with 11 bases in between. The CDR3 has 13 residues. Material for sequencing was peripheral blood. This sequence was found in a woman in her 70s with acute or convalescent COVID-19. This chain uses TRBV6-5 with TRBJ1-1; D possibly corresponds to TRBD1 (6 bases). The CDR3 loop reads CASSTGRGTEAFF. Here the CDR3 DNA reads TGTGCCAGCAGTACGGGCAGGGGCACTGAAGCTTTCTTT.